This entry features one T cell receptor beta chain sequence. Its antigen is not known. The sample is drawn from a study of response to subunit inactivated influenza vaccine. General study findings and limits: Every seasonal influenza vaccination brings in few new T cells, the authors suggested.

J gave up 6 bases and V 6 bases, and 13 bases lay outside the gene matches. This CDR3 contains 15 residues. One entry per CDR3 protein results from TCRdb running MiXCR on the RT-PCR reads. The table has approximately 570,000 distinct CDR3 sequences, approximately 7.1% seen once. This material consisted of PBMCs from blood, taken around 25 months after vaccination. The origin of this receptor is a man between 50 and 69 years old who received an inactivated influenza vaccine. The chain couples TRBV12-3 or TRBV12-4 to TRBJ2-7, with TRBD1 matching 8 bases. The DNA for the CDR3 is TGTGCCAGCAGGGGGGACAGGAGCGGTAGAGGCGAGCAGTACTTC. It is translated as CASRGDRSGRGEQYF.